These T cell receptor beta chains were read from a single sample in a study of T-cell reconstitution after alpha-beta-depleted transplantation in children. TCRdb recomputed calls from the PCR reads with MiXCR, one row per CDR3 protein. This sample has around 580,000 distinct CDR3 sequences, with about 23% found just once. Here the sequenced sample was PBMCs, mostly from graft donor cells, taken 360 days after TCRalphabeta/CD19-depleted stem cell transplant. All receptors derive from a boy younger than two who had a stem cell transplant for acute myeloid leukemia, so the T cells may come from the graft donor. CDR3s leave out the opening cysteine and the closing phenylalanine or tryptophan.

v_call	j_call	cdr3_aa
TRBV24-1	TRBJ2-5	ATSGGGSGERETQY
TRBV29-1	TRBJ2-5	SVAGTSSSETQY
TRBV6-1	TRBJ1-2	ASIPSSGFALYGYT
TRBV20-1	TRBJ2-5	SAAGTSGSGETQY
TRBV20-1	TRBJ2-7	SASWTGRLEQY
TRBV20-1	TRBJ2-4	SARDPVAIQY
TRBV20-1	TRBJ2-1	SAGGLAGPVDYNEQF
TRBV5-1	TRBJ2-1	ASSLVGGRSSYNEQF
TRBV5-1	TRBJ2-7	ASSPYQGIYEQY
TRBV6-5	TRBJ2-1	ASSYEGGGTYNEQF
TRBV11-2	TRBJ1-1	ASSPPGLFTEAF
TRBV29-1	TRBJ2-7	SVGSSYEQY
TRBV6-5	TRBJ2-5	ASSYLGTGGARAQY
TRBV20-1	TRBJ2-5	SALTVPIKETQY
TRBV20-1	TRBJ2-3	SAPLRAGGDTQY
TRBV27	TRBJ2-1	ASSLGGNGYNEQF